The 23 T cell receptor beta chains in this list originate from one sample, sequenced in a study of OX40 agonist ivuxolimab in advanced cancers. Assay used: immunoSEQ multiplex PCR; TCRdb lists only in-frame clones, some missing. The repertoire holds 15,000 to 20,000 clones, with about four fifths as singletons. The starting material was CD4+ or CD8+ T cells sorted from blood, obtained in a trial of the OX40 agonist ivuxolimab. Every receptor here comes from an adult with an advanced solid tumor such as melanoma, head and neck, liver or kidney cancer.

The rearrangement links TRBV15 to TRBJ2-1; 7 positions agree with TRBD2. Germline loops: CDR1 LNHNV, CDR2 YYDKDF (reference sequence). The CDR3 covers 16 residues. J lost 5 bases, V lost 1 base, and 8 bases had no gene match. In DNA, the CDR3 is TGTGCCACCAGCAGAGTTCGCGGGGGTTTAAACAATGAGCAGTTCTTC. This gives the protein CATSRVRGGLNNEQFF.

The CDR3 protein is CASSSTRGNGEQFF. CDR3 nucleotide sequence: TGTGCCAGCAGCTCTACCAGGGGAAATGGTGAGCAGTTCTTC. The chain has TRBV5-4 and TRBJ2-1; TRBD1 might be the D (6 bases). CDR3 length equals 14 residues. Germline CDR1 reads SGHNT; CDR2 reads YYREEE (reference sequence). V gave up 3 bases and J gave up 9 bases, with 16 bases separating them.

The chain has TRBV7-3 and TRBJ2-3; D gene unclear. There are 12 residues in the CDR3. V was shortened by 2 bases and J by 6 bases, with 6 bases between the two germline ends. CDR1 is SGHTA and CDR2 is FQGTGA in the germline V gene. CDR3 nucleotides: TGTGCCAGCAGCTTATCGGGTGATACGCAGTATTTT. Encoded protein: CASSLSGDTQYF.

In its sample, this clone ranks as medium-sized. The chain has TRBV28 and TRBJ2-7, with TRBD2 matching over 9 bases. Germline CDR1 and CDR2: MDHEN and SYDVKM. V lost 6 bases, J lost 6 bases, and 6 bases stayed unmatched. This CDR3 has 13 amino acids. The CDR3 protein is CASSRGGEGEQYF. CDR3 bases: TGTGCCAGCAGCCGCGGGGGGGAGGGCGAGCAGTACTTC.

The chain is built from TRBV11-2 and TRBJ2-5; possibly TRBD1 for D (6 bases). Per germline, CDR1 SGHAT and CDR2 FQNNGV. V was pared by 5 bases and J by 2 bases, with 12 bases between. The CDR3 length is 14 residues. The CDR3 DNA reads TGTGCCAGCAGCCTATACGGACAGCAAGAGACCCAGTACTTC. Residues: CASSLYGQQETQYF.

This clone was counted once. The chain couples TRBV5-6 to TRBJ2-1; a possible D gene is TRBD2 (6 bases). CDR1 SGHDT and CDR2 YYEEEE come from the germline V gene. The CDR3 spans 16 residues. Deletions cut 1 base from V and 4 bases from J, with 15 bases between. CDR3 residues: CASSLQGGPIYNEQFF. CDR3 DNA sequence: TGTGCCAGCAGCTTGCAGGGAGGACCGATATACAATGAGCAGTTCTTC.

The rearrangement links TRBV19 to TRBJ2-2, with D perhaps matching TRBD2 (6 bases). With 7 bases removed from V and 6 bases from J, the gap between germline ends came to 12 bases. The CDR3 consists of 13 residues. The germline gives CDR1 LNHDA, CDR2 SQIVND (reference sequence). CDR3 in DNA: TGTGCCAGTAACCTTTGGGGGGCCGGGGAGCTGTTTTTT. This codes for CASNLWGAGELFF. Filled out from reference TRBV19 and TRBJ2-2, the complete variable domain reads DGGITQSPKYLFRKEGQNVTLSCEQNLNHDAMYWYRQDPGQGLRLIYYSQIVNDFQKGDIAEGYSVSREKKESFPLTVTSAQKNPTAFYLCASNLWGAGELFFGEGSRLTVL.

This chain uses TRBV18 with TRBJ1-5, with 9 bases fitting TRBD1. This CDR3 is 14 amino acids long. The junction had 7 bases not matched to a gene; V was cut back by 5 bases and J by 8 bases. The germline V gene encodes CDR1 KGHSH and CDR2 LQKENI. The CDR3 is CASSITGGAEPQHF. Here the CDR3 DNA reads TGTGCCAGCTCAATTACAGGGGGCGCGGAGCCCCAGCATTTT.

By sample fraction, this clone is medium-sized (0.01 to 0.1%). The V gene is TRBV2, the J gene TRBJ1-2; D gene unclear. In germline, CDR1 is SNHLY, CDR2 FYNNEI. CDR3 length: 11 amino acids. The V and J ends lost 6 bases and 5 bases respectively, with 7 bases between them. In DNA, the CDR3 is TGTGCCAGCAGGGCAGCTTATGGCTACACCTTC. It codes for CASRAAYGYTF.

In this sample, this clone turned up a few times. This chain joins TRBV5-1 and TRBJ1-4; D ambiguous. This CDR3 is 15 amino acids long. The germline V and J ends were trimmed by 2 bases and 1 base, with 9 bases remaining between them. Germline CDR1 reads SGHRS; CDR2 reads YFSETQ. The CDR3 protein is CASSFVWGTNEKLFF. The CDR3 region has the DNA TGCGCCAGCAGCTTTGTATGGGGAACTAATGAAAAACTGTTTTTT.

This chain joins TRBV15 and TRBJ2-2; the D is unclear. From germline, CDR1 is LNHNV and CDR2 YYDKDF (reference sequence). The CDR3 contains 15 residues. With 1 base removed from V and 6 bases from J, the gap between germline ends came to 12 bases. CDR3 residues: CATSRGFQGAGELFF. DNA of the CDR3: TGTGCCACCAGCAGAGGTTTTCAAGGAGCCGGGGAGCTGTTTTTT.

The V gene is TRBV10-2, the J gene TRBJ2-3; the D is unclear. Germline loops: CDR1 WSHSY, CDR2 SAAADI. This CDR3 region has 12 residues. V was cut by 5 bases and J by 3 bases, with 6 bases left in between. CDR3 in amino acids: CASSLLTDTQYF. The CDR3 DNA is TGCGCCAGCAGTTTGCTAACAGATACGCAGTATTTT.

The chain employs TRBV28 and TRBJ2-7; no firm D call. This CDR3 is built from 14 residues. The germline V gene encodes CDR1 MDHEN and CDR2 SYDVKM. The V end lost 0 bases, the J end lost 6 bases, and 12 bases lay between the germline ends. This CDR3 is CASSLWGEPPEQYF. The CDR3 nucleotides are TGTGCCAGCAGTTTATGGGGCGAGCCTCCCGAGCAGTACTTC.

The genes are TRBV7-8 and TRBJ2-7; 9 nucleotides match TRBD2. CDR1 SGHVS and CDR2 FQNEAQ come from the germline V gene. CDR3 length: 15 amino acids. J lost 4 bases, V lost 6 bases, and 10 bases had no gene match. CDR3 sequence reads: CASRVNSGSVYEQYF. Written as DNA, the CDR3 is TGTGCCAGCAGGGTTAATAGCGGGAGTGTTTACGAGCAGTACTTC.

The chain links TRBV6-5 to TRBJ2-7, with 7 bases identical to TRBD1. CDR3 length equals 15 residues. In germline, CDR1 is MNHEY, CDR2 SVGAGI. Trimming at V came to 0 bases and at J to 0 bases, leaving 2 bases not matched to a gene. CDR3 in DNA: TGTGCCAGCAGTTACTCTCGGGACAGCTCCTACGAGCAGTACTTC. Its protein is CASSYSRDSSYEQYF.

The genes are TRBV27 and TRBJ2-3; D is uncertain. Trimming left V 2 bases short and J 5 bases short, with 11 bases between. This CDR3 contains 14 residues. Germline V lookup: CDR1 MNHEY, CDR2 SMNVEV (reference sequence). The DNA for the CDR3 is TGTGCCAGCAGTTTAGCCCGCACCCAAGATACGCAGTATTTT. This encodes CASSLARTQDTQYF.

The chain employs TRBV4-3 and TRBJ1-3; perhaps TRBD1 as D (5 bases). The CDR3 runs to 16 residues. V was clipped by 4 bases and J by 3 bases, with 16 bases between them. Germline V lookup: CDR1 LGHNA, CDR2 YSLEER. CDR3 residues: CASSPTVRGDGNTIYF. CDR3 nucleotides: TGCGCCAGCAGCCCGACAGTGAGAGGAGATGGAAACACCATATATTTT.

This clone was picked up a small number of times. The chain is built from TRBV27 and TRBJ1-6, with 7 bases aligning to TRBD1. CDR3 length: 13 residues. Germline CDR1 MNHEY, CDR2 SMNVEV (reference sequence). V trimming: 3 bases; J trimming: 11 bases; junction bases outside the gene matches: 4. In nucleotides, the CDR3 is TGTGCCAGCAGTTTGGGACAGTTCACACCCCTCCACTTT. Translating gives CASSLGQFTPLHF.

The chain couples TRBV28 to TRBJ2-2; D possibly corresponds to TRBD2 (7 bases). Germline-derived CDR1 and CDR2 are MDHEN and SYDVKM. V was clipped by 7 bases and J by 4 bases, with 13 bases between them. The length of the CDR3 is 14 residues. The CDR3 DNA follows: TGTGCCAGCAACTTGGGGGGGGCCACCGGGGAGCTGTTTTTT. Translated: CASNLGGATGELFF.

The CDR3 reads CASSLNREASTDTQYF. The CDR3 region has the DNA TGTGCCAGCAGCTTAAACCGGGAGGCTAGCACAGATACGCAGTATTTT. The chain carries TRBV7-6 and TRBJ2-3; 7 bases are a match to TRBD2. Germline CDR1 and CDR2: SGHVS and FNYEAQ. With V trimmed by 2 bases and J by 0 bases, 5 bases remained unmatched. The CDR3 has 16 amino acids.

The genes are TRBV10-1 and TRBJ2-1; a weak D match, TRBD2 (7 bases). Germline-derived CDR1 and CDR2 are WNHNN and SYGVQD (reference sequence). This CDR3 spans 14 amino acids. Deletions cut 0 bases from V and 8 bases from J, with 11 bases between. The CDR3 spells CASSESSGGDEQFF. The DNA for the CDR3 is TGCGCCAGCAGTGAGTCGTCGGGGGGCGATGAGCAGTTCTTC.

This clone was counted a few times. The J gene is TRBJ2-7, the V gene TRBV4-1; the match to TRBD2 covers 9 bases. V was pared by 4 bases and J by 3 bases, with 1 base of the junction left unmatched. The CDR3 spans 13 residues. Per the germline V gene, CDR1 is MGHRA and CDR2 is YSYEKL. The chain's CDR3 is CASSPLAGYEQYF. The CDR3 bases are TGCGCCAGCAGCCCACTAGCGGGCTACGAGCAGTACTTC.

The V and J genes are TRBV7-2 and TRBJ2-5; TRBD1 aligns across 8 bases. This CDR3 region has 17 residues. Germline V CDR1 and CDR2: SGHTA, FQGNSA. V lost 2 bases to trimming and J lost 2 bases; unmatched junction nucleotides: 10. Here the CDR3 reads CASSLLSGWTGQETQYF. The CDR3 DNA reads as TGTGCCAGCAGCTTATTGTCGGGATGGACAGGGCAAGAGACCCAGTACTTC.